Below, 21 T cell receptor beta chains from the same sample are listed, as sequenced in a study of blood T cells in healthy people across ages. Through a sample-barcoded 5' primer and a J-beta primer mix, a second PCR was run for roughly 6 to 11 cycles. A single record per CDR3 protein comes from TCRdb applying MiXCR to the 5' RACE reads. Among fewer than 1,000,000 distinct CDR3 sequences listed, under 45% were seen once. The sample taken for sequencing was blood. All receptors derive from a man in his fifties or sixties in good health.

This clonotype has only a few counts. The CDR3 loop is CASSERDSNQPQHF. CDR3 DNA sequence: TGTGCCAGCTCAGAGAGGGATAGCAATCAGCCCCAGCATTTT. V gene TRBV27 combines with J gene TRBJ1-5; D ambiguous. In germline, CDR1 is MNHEY, CDR2 SMNVEV (reference sequence). V lost 8 bases and J lost 0, with 11 bases in between. The CDR3 is 14 amino acids.

The V call is TRBV25-1, the J call TRBJ1-2, with D maybe TRBD1 (5 bases). The V gene's germline CDR1 is MGHDK and CDR2 SYGVNS. The CDR3 length is 15 residues. V was trimmed by 3 bases and J by 3 bases, leaving 14 bases between them. The chain's CDR3 is CASSEPGRGDYGYTF. In DNA, the CDR3 is TGTGCCAGCAGTGAGCCGGGACGGGGAGACTATGGCTACACCTTC.

This clonotype was counted a single time. The chain is built from TRBV27 and TRBJ2-3; 10 bases match TRBD2. This CDR3 is 14 amino acids long. Germline CDR1 MNHEY, CDR2 SMNVEV (reference sequence). The J segment lost 8 bases and the V segment lost 0 bases, leaving 2 bases of the junction unmatched. The CDR3 spells CASSLSAGGGTQYF. Here the CDR3 DNA reads TGTGCCAGCAGTTTATCAGCGGGGGGGGGTACGCAGTATTTT.

The V call is TRBV7-9, the J call TRBJ2-7; D tentatively fits TRBD1 or TRBD2 (8 bases each). V lost 8 bases and J lost 6, with 32 bases in between. CDR1 SEHNR and CDR2 FQNEAQ come from the germline V gene (reference sequence). This CDR3 contains 18 residues. CDR3 loop: CASSTGTGQKGLAGEQYF. The CDR3 nucleotides read TGTGCCAGCTCGACCGGGACAGGACAAAAAGGACTAGCTGGCGAGCAGTACTTC.

CDR3 coding DNA: TGTGCCAGCTCACCAAGAGGGTCCGGAAGGGGACAGGGAGGAAATTCACCCCTCCACTTT. It codes for CASSPRGSGRGQGGNSPLHF. The V call is TRBV18, the J call TRBJ1-6, with TRBD1 identical over 9 bases. V lost 2 bases to trimming and J lost 7 bases; unmatched junction nucleotides: 18. The length of the CDR3 is 20 residues. The germline V gene encodes CDR1 KGHSH and CDR2 LQKENI. The complete variable domain, with remaining parts taken from reference TRBV18 and TRBJ1-6, reads NAGVMQNPRHLVRRRGQEARLRCSPMKGHSHVYWYRQLPEEGLKFMVYLQKENIIDESGMPKERFSAEFPKEGPSILRIQQVVRGDSAAYFCASSPRGSGRGQGGNSPLHFGNGTRLTVT.

This clonotype was counted a few times. V gene TRBV20-1 combines with J gene TRBJ2-1; 8 nucleotides match TRBD2. V shed 4 bases and J 0 bases; nucleotides not matched to a gene: 17. The germline V gene encodes CDR1 DFQATT and CDR2 SNEGSKA (reference sequence). The length of the CDR3 is 19 residues. Here the CDR3 reads CSAMPYGSGDLSSYNEQFF. CDR3 nucleotides: TGCAGTGCTATGCCTTACGGTAGCGGGGACTTAAGCTCCTACAATGAGCAGTTCTTC.

This clonotype was seen more than once but under ten times. V gene TRBV7-6 combines with J gene TRBJ2-5, with 10 bases matching TRBD2. The CDR3 totals 14 residues. Germline loops: CDR1 SGHVS, CDR2 FNYEAQ. The V gene end was trimmed by 5 bases and the J gene end by 2 bases; junction bases not matched to a gene: 2. CDR3 sequence: CASSRTSGQETQYF. DNA for the CDR3: TGTGCCAGCAGCAGGACTAGCGGACAAGAGACCCAGTACTTC.

This clonotype has just a few counts. The DNA for the CDR3 is TGTGCCAGCAGCCCCGGGACTAGCCGACAGATAGAGACCCAGTACTTC. Protein sequence: CASSPGTSRQIETQYF. The V gene is TRBV3-1, the J gene TRBJ2-5, with 9 bases lining up with TRBD2. This CDR3 region has 16 residues. With V trimmed by 4 bases and J by 4 bases, 10 bases remained unmatched. CDR1 LGHDT and CDR2 YNNKEL come from the germline V gene (reference sequence).

The V gene is TRBV12-3 or TRBV12-4, the J gene TRBJ2-6; perhaps TRBD1 as D (6 bases). The CDR3 has 15 residues. Trimming took 8 bases from V and 0 from J, leaving 11 bases between them. The CDR3 bases are TGTGCCAGCCGGGACACCCTCTCTGGGGCCAACGTCCTGACTTTC. It codes for CASRDTLSGANVLTF.

This clonotype was seen repeatedly, ten times or more. The chain has TRBV4-1 and TRBJ2-5; no definite D call. Germline lookup yields CDR1 MGHRA and CDR2 YSYEKL. The length of the CDR3 is 13 residues. Trimming pared 1 base from V and 2 bases from J, leaving 5 bases between. CDR3 loop: CASSQATQETQYF. CDR3 DNA: TGCGCCAGCAGCCAAGCCACGCAAGAGACCCAGTACTTC.

Only a few counts were recorded for this clonotype. The chain recombines TRBV7-9 with TRBJ2-7, with D possibly TRBD1 on 6 matching bases. The closer fit of TRBJ2-5 to the DNA end suggests the J call may be wrong. Germline CDR1 is SEHNR and CDR2 is FQNEAQ (reference sequence). The CDR3 is 15 residues long. The CDR3 protein is CASSSSTGLYETQYF. The CDR3 DNA is TGTGCCAGCAGCTCATCGACAGGTCTATATGAGACCCAGTACTTC.

J is TRBJ2-7 and V is TRBV28; weak D call: TRBD2 (7 bases). The V gene lost 6 bases and the J gene lost 5 bases, with 14 bases spanning the gap. The V gene's germline CDR1 is MDHEN and CDR2 SYDVKM. The CDR3 loop spans 13 amino acids. For the CDR3, the DNA is TGTGCCAGCAGGTTGGGGGGGCTCGACGAGCAGTACTTC. Translated: CASRLGGLDEQYF.

This rearrangement joins TRBV5-1 to TRBJ2-3; 13 bases map to TRBD2. CDR3 length equals 15 residues. J lost 4 bases, V lost 4 bases, and 3 bases had no gene match. The germline gives CDR1 SGHRS, CDR2 YFSETQ. The CDR3, as DNA: TGCGCCAGCAGCACTGGACTAGCGGGGGCAGATACGCAGTATTTT. This sequence encodes CASSTGLAGADTQYF.

CDR3 bases: TGTGCCAGCAGCCCCATGGGGGGGGGCGGTGTTGGAGAGCAGTACTTC. It yields the protein CASSPMGGGGVGEQYF. The rearrangement joins TRBV7-2 to TRBJ2-5; maybe TRBD2 (7 bases). Deletions cut 5 bases from V and 11 bases from J, with 27 bases between. Looked up from germline, CDR1 is SGHTA and CDR2 is FQGNSA. The CDR3 totals 16 residues.

The rearrangement uses TRBV3-1 and TRBJ2-4, with D possibly called TRBD1 or TRBD2 (5 bases each). The J call could be wrong; TRBJ2-5 is a better fit for the DNA end. Germline V gene lookup returns CDR1 LGHDT and CDR2 YNNKEL (reference sequence). The CDR3 has 15 amino acids. CDR3 protein: CASSQPETWGETQYF. CDR3 DNA: TGTGCCAGCAGCCAACCTGAGACTTGGGGGGAGACCCAGTACTTC.

This clonotype was counted only a few times. CDR3 residues: CASSRRGGQETQYF. The CDR3 bases are TGTGCCAGCAGCCGGAGGGGGGGGCAAGAGACCCAGTACTTC. The chain joins TRBV7-2 to TRBJ2-5; a weak D match, TRBD2 (7 bases). Trimming stripped 5 bases from V and 2 bases from J, with 12 bases between. The CDR3 contains 14 residues. Germline values: CDR1 SGHTA, CDR2 FQGNSA.

This clonotype was counted only a few times. CDR3 sequence reads: CSARDIGRGEPAYEQYF. The DNA for the CDR3 is TGCAGTGCTAGAGATATCGGCCGGGGGGAGCCCGCCTACGAGCAGTACTTC. The chain is built from TRBV20-1 and TRBJ2-7; 7 nucleotides align to TRBD2. The germline CDR1 and CDR2 sequences are DFQATT and SNEGSKA (reference sequence). This CDR3 has 17 amino acids. Germline trimming cut 0 bases from V and 2 bases from J; bases unmatched to any gene: 13.

This rearrangement joins TRBV6-6 to TRBJ2-7, with D hard to call. V shed 2 bases and J shed 5 bases, with 13 bases lying between them. The CDR3 extends over 14 amino acids. Germline V CDR1 and CDR2: MNHNY, SVGAGI (reference sequence). Written as DNA, the CDR3 is TGTGCCAGCAGTTACCGGCACCGCTCTGACGAGCAGTACTTC. Residues: CASSYRHRSDEQYF.

In its sample, this clonotype was seen a few times. The gene calls are TRBV4-3 and TRBJ1-1; D call uncertain. This CDR3 is 13 amino acids long. Germline lookup yields CDR1 LGHNA and CDR2 YSLEER. The ends were cut back, 1 base at V and 1 base at J, with 4 bases in the middle. CDR3 amino acids: CASSQVRNTEAFF. DNA of the CDR3: TGCGCCAGCAGCCAAGTCCGGAACACTGAAGCTTTCTTT.

This clonotype was detected only a few times. The chain has TRBV28 and TRBJ2-1; TRBD2 aligns across 7 bases. The CDR3 contains 15 residues. With 10 bases clipped from V and 3 bases from J, the junction kept 12 bases outside the gene matches. From germline, CDR1 is MDHEN and CDR2 SYDVKM. For the CDR3, the DNA is TGTGCCACCCACCGGGGGGTCAACTTCTACAATGAGCAGTTCTTC. This codes for CATHRGVNFYNEQFF.

This chain connects TRBV14 to TRBJ2-3; D not resolved. Germline V gene lookup returns CDR1 SGHDN and CDR2 FVKESK. V lost 7 bases and J 4 bases, leaving 9 bases between the germline ends. The CDR3 spans 12 residues. The CDR3 is CASTSYSDTQYF. DNA for the CDR3: TGTGCCAGCACCTCCTACTCAGATACGCAGTATTTT.